Below are 18 T cell receptor beta chains sequenced from a single sample in a study of blood T cells in healthy people across ages. Through a sample-barcoded 5' primer and a J-beta primer mix, a second PCR was run for about 7 to 12 cycles. MiXCR, run by TCRdb on the 5' RACE reads, gives a single entry per CDR3 protein. Counted here are some 1.5 million distinct CDR3 sequences, roughly 43% occurring once; the ten biggest clones make up more than 4%. Sequencing was done on a sample of blood. All receptors come from a young woman in good health.

The chain joins TRBV7-3 to TRBJ2-1, with D tentatively TRBD2 (7 bases). Germline CDR1 and CDR2: SGHTA and FQGTGA. The V gene lost 3 bases and the J gene lost 4 bases, with 13 bases spanning the gap. The CDR3 sequence is 15 residues long. The CDR3 nucleotides read TGTGCCAGCAGCTTCAAGGGGGACTATTACAATGAGCAGTTCTTC. Translation gives CASSFKGDYYNEQFF.

This clonotype showed up just a few times. The V and J genes are TRBV5-1 and TRBJ2-5; perhaps TRBD1 as D (6 bases). Trimming shortened V by 0 bases and J by 0 bases, and 12 bases separated the two germline ends. This CDR3 region has 16 residues. CDR1 is SGHRS and CDR2 is YFSETQ in the germline V gene. CDR3 loop: CASSLGQGHNQETQYF. DNA of the CDR3: TGCGCCAGCAGCTTGGGGCAGGGACACAACCAAGAGACCCAGTACTTC.

This clonotype was counted only a few times. The chain recombines TRBV6-2 or TRBV6-3 with TRBJ2-3, with TRBD1 matching 10 bases. The CDR3 spans 18 residues. Looked up from germline, CDR1 is MNHEY and CDR2 is SVGEGT. V shed 2 bases, J shed 2 bases, and the junction held 10 bases outside the gene matches. CDR3 sequence: CASSYQRDRGYPTDTQYF. CDR3 nucleotide sequence: TGTGCCAGCAGTTACCAAAGGGACAGGGGTTACCCCACAGATACGCAGTATTTT.

The chain uses TRBV24-1 and TRBJ2-1; the D gene is possibly TRBD1 (6 bases). Looked up from germline, CDR1 is KGHDR and CDR2 is SFDVKD. CDR3 length: 14 amino acids. The V and J ends lost 9 bases and 7 bases respectively, with 18 bases between them. The CDR3 reads CATRGTHATNEQFF. The CDR3 coding sequence is TGTGCCACCCGTGGGACACACGCAACGAATGAGCAGTTCTTC.

Only a few counts were recorded for this clonotype. The chain combines TRBV27 with TRBJ2-7; D is unclear. Germline CDR1 and CDR2: MNHEY and SMNVEV (reference sequence). The CDR3 spans 14 residues. Trimming removed 7 bases from V and 5 bases from J, with 18 bases in between. The CDR3 protein is CASNPLPGRHEQYF. CDR3 bases: TGTGCCAGCAATCCGCTCCCCGGAAGACACGAGCAGTACTTC.

This clonotype has just a few counts. The rearrangement uses TRBV7-2 and TRBJ2-1; D not certain. There are 14 residues in the CDR3. The germline gives CDR1 SGHTA, CDR2 FQGNSA. Deletions cut 3 bases from V and 7 bases from J, with 13 bases between. The CDR3 region has the DNA TGTGCCAGCAGCTTTTTCATTGTAGGGAATGAGCAGTTCTTC. Translated: CASSFFIVGNEQFF.

The rearrangement joins TRBV6-5 to TRBJ2-1, with D perhaps given as TRBD1 or TRBD2 (5 bases each). The assigned J gene may be wrong: the sequence end matches TRBJ2-7 better. The germline V gene has CDR1 MNHEY and CDR2 SVGAGI. CDR3 length: 16 amino acids. CDR3 amino acids: CASSYEGSSSYNEQYF. The CDR3 coding sequence is TGTGCCAGCAGTTACGAGGGGTCCAGCTCCTACAATGAGCAGTACTTC.

In DNA, the CDR3 is TGTGCCAGCGGTTCAGGGGTAGCGGCCTACAATGAGCAGTTCTTC. Its translation: CASGSGVAAYNEQFF. This chain uses TRBV27 with TRBJ2-1; TRBD1 or TRBD2 may be the D gene (6 bases each). CDR3 length equals 15 residues. The V gene lost 8 bases and the J gene lost 2 bases, with 16 bases spanning the gap. Germline V gene lookup returns CDR1 MNHEY and CDR2 SMNVEV (reference sequence).

The rearrangement joins TRBV5-6 to TRBJ2-7; unclear D gene. Germline CDR1 is SGHDT and CDR2 is YYEEEE. The CDR3 runs 14 residues. V lost 4 bases and J lost 0, with 11 bases in between. CDR3 in DNA: TGTGCCAGCAGCCCCGTTGAACGCTCCTACGAGCAGTACTTC. This translates into CASSPVERSYEQYF.

V gene TRBV15 combines with J gene TRBJ2-3, with D uncertain. Germline CDR1 is LNHNV and CDR2 is YYDKDF (reference sequence). Trimming took 3 bases from V and 2 from J, leaving 15 bases between them. This CDR3 comprises 16 residues. The CDR3 here is CATSRIPGGYTDTQYF. The DNA for the CDR3 is TGTGCCACCAGCAGGATCCCAGGCGGCTACACAGATACGCAGTATTTT.

This clonotype was detected only a few times. The chain uses TRBV20-1 and TRBJ2-5; D may correspond to TRBD1 or TRBD2 (5 bases each). V gave up 3 bases and J gave up 7 bases, with 12 bases separating them. Looked up from germline, CDR1 is DFQATT and CDR2 is SNEGSKA (reference sequence). CDR3 length equals 12 residues. The CDR3 nucleotides read TGCAGTGCTAGCAGGGACCTAGGGACCCAGTACTTC. Amino acid sequence: CSASRDLGTQYF.

The gene calls are TRBV12-3 or TRBV12-4 and TRBJ2-6; 8 bases align to TRBD1. The CDR3 covers 17 residues. The V segment lost 3 bases and the J segment 0 bases; nucleotides outside the gene matches: 4. CDR3 DNA: TGTGCCAGCAGTTTCGGGACAGGCCACTCTGGGGCCAACGTCCTGACTTTC. It encodes CASSFGTGHSGANVLTF.

This clonotype was seen ten or more times. A much larger clone is a single base away; this may be a read error. DNA of the CDR3: TGCGCCAGCAGCTTGCTAGCGGGAGCCAACAATGAGCAGTACTTC. Residues: CASSLLAGANNEQYF. The chain links TRBV5-1 to TRBJ2-5; 10 nucleotides align to TRBD2. Germline V gives CDR1 SGHRS, CDR2 YFSETQ. The CDR3 loop spans 15 amino acids. The V and J ends lost 1 base and 11 bases, in that order; junction bases with no gene match: 11.

This clonotype was observed a few times. The V and J genes are TRBV9 and TRBJ2-6; TRBD1 matches at 7 bases. This CDR3 spans 16 amino acids. Germline CDR1 reads SGDLS; CDR2 reads YYNGEE. Trimming at V came to 4 bases and at J to 0 bases, leaving 4 bases not matched to a gene. The chain's CDR3 is CASSTRQGSGANVLTF. CDR3 coding DNA: TGTGCCAGCAGCACTCGACAGGGCTCTGGGGCCAACGTCCTGACTTTC.

The genes are TRBV6-1 and TRBJ1-6; D gene ambiguous. The CDR3 runs to 12 residues. V lost 3 bases to trimming and J lost 9 bases, with 6 bases between them. Germline values: CDR1 MNHNS, CDR2 SASEGT. As DNA, the CDR3 is TGTGCCAGCAGTGAGGCTGTTTCACCCCTCCACTTT. It encodes CASSEAVSPLHF.

The chain uses TRBV6-5 and TRBJ2-3; 9 positions match TRBD1. Germline CDR1 is MNHEY and CDR2 is SVGAGI. This CDR3 comprises 18 residues. With V trimmed by 1 base and J by 2 bases, 10 bases remained unmatched. The CDR3 coding sequence is TGTGCCAGCAGTTACTACGGGGGGACAGGGACCAACACAGATACGCAGTATTTT. Protein: CASSYYGGTGTNTDTQYF.

This chain uses TRBV5-1 with TRBJ2-3, with 10 positions matching TRBD2. V lost 7 bases, J lost 1 base, and 3 bases stayed unmatched. This CDR3 is 14 amino acids long. CDR1 and CDR2 (germline): SGHRS, YFSETQ. CDR3: CASQGTSGTDTQYF. CDR3 nucleotide sequence: TGCGCCAGCCAGGGGACTAGCGGCACAGATACGCAGTATTTT.

Here the CDR3 DNA reads TGCAGCGTTGAGGCTCAGGCTACCCTCGAGCAGTACTTC. Amino acids: CSVEAQATLEQYF. This rearrangement joins TRBV29-1 to TRBJ2-7, with unresolved D. This CDR3 has 13 residues. Trimming shortened V by 3 bases and J by 6 bases, and 15 bases separated the two germline ends. CDR1 SQVTM and CDR2 ANQGSEA come from the germline V gene.